The 28 T cell receptor beta chains listed next were all sequenced from one sample in a study of T cells in Graves' hyperthyroidism and ophthalmopathy (dated by TCRdb to about 2019). Library prep was done by multiplex PCR. The sequencer was an Illumina HiSeq 2000. Amplification of TCR beta CDR3 regions was carried out from RNA transcripts. The first round of RT-PCR for the TCR CDR3 was performed with the HTBI primer set and the Qiagen OneStep RT-PCR kit. Using fastp at Q25 and MiXCR, TCRdb reprocessed the public reads and kept productive beta chains. Rows with a matching CDR3 protein are joined into one entry that keeps the most common DNA and genes. The table for this sample lists 400,000 to 500,000 distinct CDR3 sequences; about 15% of them were counted only once. The ten most abundant clones make up less than 15% of the sample. Material for sequencing was blood. The source of these receptors is a man aged 18-30 years with Graves' ophthalmopathy.

This clonotype occurred a few times. The chain is built from TRBV5-4 and TRBJ2-3, with 13 nucleotides matching TRBD2. The CDR3 has 17 amino acids. V was pared by 0 bases and J by 4 bases, with 5 bases of the junction left unmatched. Germline loops: CDR1 SGHNT, CDR2 YYREEE (reference sequence). The CDR3 DNA reads TGTGCCAGCAGCTTGGAACTAGCGGGGGGGCGGGCAGATACGCAGTATTTT. Protein product: CASSLELAGGRADTQYF.

Regarding this clonotype: This could be a read error, since a much larger clone is one nucleotide away. The chain combines TRBV6-2 or TRBV6-3 with TRBJ2-7; TRBD2 matches 7 bases. CDR1 and CDR2 (germline): MNHEY, SVGEGT. This CDR3 has 15 residues. CDR3 sequence reads: CTSSYLASGGYEQYF. CDR3 DNA sequence: TGTACCAGCAGTTACTTGGCTAGCGGAGGCTACGAGCAGTACTTC.

The J gene is TRBJ2-1, the V gene TRBV19; no definite D call. CDR1 is LNHDA and CDR2 is SQIVND in the germline V gene (reference sequence). The CDR3 runs 13 residues. Trimming took off 3 bases at V and 10 bases at J, with 13 bases between the two ends. CDR3: CASSMPGPWEQFF. CDR3 nucleotides: TGTGCCAGTAGTATGCCCGGGCCATGGGAGCAGTTCTTC.

This clonotype was seen repeatedly, ten times or more. The gene calls are TRBV3-1 and TRBJ2-7; D remains unclear. CDR3 length: 14 amino acids. V was shortened by 2 bases and J by 0 bases, with 8 bases between the two germline ends. Germline assignment: CDR1 LGHDT and CDR2 YNNKEL (reference sequence). CDR3 nucleotides: TGTGCCAGCAGCCAACTCGGTAGCTCCTACGAGCAGTACTTC. Translating gives CASSQLGSSYEQYF.

This clonotype was seen ten or more times. This chain uses TRBV13 with TRBJ2-3; 10 nucleotides agree with TRBD2. Germline CDR1 is PRHDT and CDR2 is FYEKMQ (reference sequence). The CDR3 loop spans 16 amino acids. The V gene end was trimmed by 5 bases and the J gene end by 2 bases; junction bases not matched to a gene: 7. For the CDR3, the DNA is TGTGCCAGCAGCGGCGCTAGCGGGAGCCTCACAGATACGCAGTATTTT. Translating gives CASSGASGSLTDTQYF.

This clonotype has ten or more counts. This chain connects TRBV5-1 to TRBJ1-3; D is undetermined. With 5 bases removed from V and 0 bases from J, the gap between germline ends came to 12 bases. This CDR3 is 15 amino acids long. Germline CDR1 SGHRS, CDR2 YFSETQ. The CDR3 nucleotides read TGCGCCAGCAGACAGCGTCCCTTCTCTGGAAACACCATATATTTT. Translating it yields CASRQRPFSGNTIYF. Using reference TRBV5-1 and TRBJ1-3 for the parts outside the CDR3, the full variable domain is KAGVTQTPRYLIKTRGQQVTLSCSPISGHRSVSWYQQTPGQGLQFLFEYFSETQRNKGNFPGRFSGRQFSNSRSEMNVSTLELGDSALYLCASRQRPFSGNTIYFGEGSWLTVV.

This clonotype was seen ten or more times. The chain uses TRBV20-1 and TRBJ1-5, with D hard to call. CDR1 is DFQATT, CDR2 SNEGSKA, per germline (reference sequence). V shed 1 base and J shed 0 bases, with 7 bases lying between them. The CDR3 spans 14 residues. The CDR3 is CSARAGASNQPQHF. The CDR3, as DNA: TGCAGTGCTAGAGCCGGAGCTAGCAATCAGCCCCAGCATTTT.

This clonotype was observed at least ten times. This chain joins TRBV4-2 and TRBJ2-4; D call uncertain. Per germline, CDR1 LGHNA and CDR2 YNFKEQ. This CDR3 comprises 16 residues. The V gene lost 1 base and the J gene lost 0 bases, with 10 bases spanning the gap. CDR3 residues: CASSQGSMLAKNIQYF. DNA for the CDR3: TGTGCCAGCAGCCAAGGTTCCATGCTAGCCAAAAACATTCAGTACTTC.

This clonotype was picked up many times. V gene TRBV5-5 combines with J gene TRBJ2-7; no clear D gene. CDR1 SGHKS and CDR2 YYEKEE come from the germline V gene (reference sequence). V lost 5 bases, J lost 3 bases, and 15 bases lay in between. The CDR3 loop spans 14 amino acids. CDR3 nucleotide sequence: TGTGCCAGCAGTTGGGAACAGAACTTCTACGAGCAGTACTTC. Protein product: CASSWEQNFYEQYF.

This clonotype was picked up many times. This rearrangement joins TRBV10-3 to TRBJ2-7; the match to TRBD1 covers 9 bases. The CDR3 extends over 13 amino acids. Germline-derived CDR1 and CDR2 are ENHRY and SYGVKD. Losses at the gene ends were 6 bases for V and 2 bases for J; bases not matched to a gene: 2. CDR3 residues: CAIRGTGTYEQYF. CDR3 nucleotide sequence: TGTGCCATCAGAGGGACAGGGACCTACGAGCAGTACTTC.

The chain is built from TRBV29-1 and TRBJ2-2; TRBD1 matches 10 bases. The CDR3 runs to 18 residues. The junction had 12 bases not matched to a gene; V was cut back by 4 bases and J by 1 base. Germline-derived CDR1 and CDR2 are SQVTM and ANQGSEA. The CDR3 nucleotides are TGCAGCGTTGTTGGTGACAGGGGGCGACCGGGGAACACCGGGGAGCTGTTTTTT. It translates to CSVVGDRGRPGNTGELFF.

This clonotype was picked up many times. This chain connects TRBV6-2 or TRBV6-3 to TRBJ1-1, with D hard to call. V dropped 4 bases and J dropped 0 bases, with 12 bases sitting between them. Germline loops: CDR1 MNHEY, CDR2 SVGEGT. CDR3 length: 15 residues. DNA for the CDR3: TGTGCCAGCAGTTTCCTACGGGAGGTGAACACTGAAGCTTTCTTT. Translation gives CASSFLREVNTEAFF.

This clonotype was seen only a few times. The V gene is TRBV6-1, the J gene TRBJ1-2; TRBD1 might be the D (5 bases). Germline V gives CDR1 MNHNS, CDR2 SASEGT. The CDR3 extends over 13 amino acids. Trimming cost V 5 bases and J 5 bases, with 12 bases left between them. In DNA, the CDR3 is TGTGCCAGCAGTACGGGGCAGCCGTATGGCTACACCTTC. As protein: CASSTGQPYGYTF.

This clonotype was counted many times. The rearrangement links TRBV12-3 or TRBV12-4 to TRBJ2-3, with 10 bases aligning to TRBD2. The CDR3 sequence is 16 residues long. Trimming at V came to 0 bases and at J to 7 bases, leaving 7 bases not matched to a gene. CDR3 sequence (DNA): TGTGCCAGCAGTTTAGCCCCTAGCGGGAGCGGGTATACGCAGTATTTT. Translating it yields CASSLAPSGSGYTQYF.

The chain uses TRBV10-3 and TRBJ2-1; no clear D. Trimming shortened V by 2 bases and J by 6 bases, and 8 bases separated the two germline ends. The CDR3 covers 13 residues. Germline assignment: CDR1 ENHRY and CDR2 SYGVKD. The CDR3 loop reads CAISEPVLNEQFF. CDR3 nucleotide sequence: TGTGCCATCAGTGAGCCTGTACTCAATGAGCAGTTCTTC.

This clonotype was recorded at least ten times. The rearrangement links TRBV7-2 to TRBJ2-3, with 13 bases that match TRBD2. CDR3 length equals 17 residues. Germline trimming cut 5 bases from V and 3 bases from J; bases unmatched to any gene: 8. Germline V gene lookup returns CDR1 SGHTA and CDR2 FQGNSA. The CDR3 sequence: CASSLPTSGRKTDTQYF. The CDR3 DNA reads as TGTGCCAGCAGCCTCCCGACTAGCGGGAGGAAGACAGATACGCAGTATTTT.

V is TRBV29-1 and J is TRBJ2-2; 11 nucleotides line up with TRBD1. Germline V gene data show CDR1 as SQVTM and CDR2 as ANQGSEA. The CDR3 contains 14 residues. Trimming took 6 bases from V and 6 from J; bases not matched to a gene: 6. This CDR3 is CSVLQGQGAGELFF. In DNA, the CDR3 is TGCAGCGTCCTTCAGGGACAGGGGGCCGGGGAGCTGTTTTTT.

This chain joins TRBV28 and TRBJ1-3; TRBD1 is a possible D gene (5 bases). CDR1 MDHEN and CDR2 SYDVKM come from the germline V gene. The CDR3 is made up of 17 amino acids. V shed 2 bases and J shed 0 bases, with 14 bases lying between them. CDR3 in DNA: TGTGCCAGCAGTTTAAGGCCAGGGCAGCTCTCTGGAAACACCATATATTTT. Translating it yields CASSLRPGQLSGNTIYF.

The chain recombines TRBV5-1 with TRBJ2-5; the D is unclear. There are 12 residues in the CDR3. Trimming stripped 4 bases from V and 5 bases from J, with 9 bases between. The germline V gene encodes CDR1 SGHRS and CDR2 YFSETQ. CDR3 DNA sequence: TGCGCCAGCAGCCGTCAATGGGAGACCCAGTACTTC. Its translation is CASSRQWETQYF.

The table lists this clonotype with a few counts. The CDR3 is CAIKSTLAGANTGELFF. Here the CDR3 DNA reads TGTGCCATCAAATCTACACTAGCGGGGGCGAACACCGGGGAGCTGTTTTTT. V usage is TRBV10-3 and J usage is TRBJ2-2; 11 nucleotides agree with TRBD2. The germline V gene has CDR1 ENHRY and CDR2 SYGVKD. The CDR3 is 17 amino acids. Unmatched junction bases numbered 7, after V lost 7 bases and J lost 0 bases.

The chain links TRBV5-4 to TRBJ1-2; D is unresolved. Between the trimmed V and J ends, which lost 4 bases and 3 bases, there was a span of 10 bases. Germline CDR1 reads SGHNT; CDR2 reads YYREEE (reference sequence). The CDR3 covers 13 residues. Written as DNA, the CDR3 is TGTGCCAGCAGCGATGGGAGGGACTATGGCTACACCTTC. Encoded protein: CASSDGRDYGYTF. Full variable domain (remainder filled in from reference TRBV5-4 and TRBJ1-2): ETGVTQSPTHLIKTRGQQVTLRCSSQSGHNTVSWYQQALGQGPQFIFQYYREEENGRGNFPPRFSGLQFPNYSSELNVNALELDDSALYLCASSDGRDYGYTFGSGTRLTVV.

This clonotype was seen a handful of times. The rearrangement joins TRBV7-8 to TRBJ1-1; D is unresolved. The germline gives CDR1 SGHVS, CDR2 FQNEAQ. V was cut by 5 bases and J by 4 bases, with 11 bases left in between. This CDR3 contains 13 residues. The DNA for the CDR3 is TGTGCCAGCAGCCGACGTCAGGCCACTGAAGCTTTCTTT. It is translated as CASSRRQATEAFF.

In its sample, this clonotype was seen many times. The rearrangement uses TRBV11-2 and TRBJ1-5, with a possible D match to TRBD1 (5 bases). Germline CDR1 is SGHAT and CDR2 is FQNNGV. V gave up 0 bases and J gave up 6 bases, with 15 bases separating them. This CDR3 contains 16 residues. The CDR3 DNA reads TGTGCCAGCAGCTTAGAAGTCCGGGGGAGAAGTCAGCCCCAGCATTTT. Translation gives CASSLEVRGRSQPQHF.

This clonotype was observed many times. The chain's CDR3 is CASIRTGFDTEAFF. CDR3 coding DNA: TGTGCCAGCATTAGGACTGGATTTGACACTGAAGCTTTCTTT. This chain links TRBV2 with TRBJ1-1; no clear D. With 7 bases removed from V and 3 bases from J, the gap between germline ends came to 15 bases. Germline CDR1 and CDR2: SNHLY and FYNNEI. CDR3 length: 14 amino acids.

This clonotype was seen ten or more times. The V and J genes are TRBV4-1 and TRBJ2-7, with a possible D match to TRBD2 (6 bases). Per germline, CDR1 MGHRA and CDR2 YSYEKL. V was cut by 4 bases and J by 4 bases, with 17 bases left in between. The CDR3 has 15 residues. CDR3 region: CASSPMTSLVYEQYF. Here the CDR3 DNA reads TGCGCCAGCAGCCCGATGACTAGTTTAGTTTACGAGCAGTACTTC.

This chain links TRBV30 with TRBJ2-7; no definite D call. V lost 7 bases, J lost 0 bases, and 7 bases lay in between. This CDR3 comprises 11 residues. CDR1 GTSNPN and CDR2 SVGIG come from the germline V gene (reference sequence). CDR3: CAFGTSYEQYF. CDR3 coding DNA: TGTGCCTTCGGCACCTCCTACGAGCAGTACTTC.

The genes are TRBV19 and TRBJ1-2; D gene unclear. CDR1 is LNHDA and CDR2 is SQIVND in the germline V gene (reference sequence). The V gene lost 4 bases and the J gene lost 7 bases, with 19 bases spanning the gap. There are 15 residues in the CDR3. CDR3 in DNA: TGTGCCAGTAGTACCCCCAAGGCCCCTTCGTCTGGCTACACCTTC. This translates into CASSTPKAPSSGYTF.

V gene TRBV19 combines with J gene TRBJ1-2; D gene uncertain. Germline V gives CDR1 LNHDA, CDR2 SQIVND (reference sequence). Deletions cut 7 bases from V and 0 bases from J, with 12 bases between. This CDR3 is 14 amino acids long. CDR3 nucleotide sequence: TGTGCCAGTACCCTCTTTACAGCTAACTATGGCTACACCTTC. Residues: CASTLFTANYGYTF.